This entry lists 11 T cell receptor beta chains sequenced from one sample in a study of blood T cell repertoires in COVID-19. Produced via immunoSEQ multiplex PCR; TCRdb's table is partial and in-frame only. The table includes about 210,000 clones, approximately 80% detected once. Sequencing was done on a sample of PBMCs or T cells enriched from blood (not recorded which). These receptors came from a young man with acute COVID-19.

The chain employs TRBV27 and TRBJ1-1, with D maybe TRBD1 (6 bases). Germline V gene data show CDR1 as MNHEY and CDR2 as SMNVEV (reference sequence). This CDR3 comprises 17 residues. V was pared by 1 base and J by 0 bases, with 15 bases between. The CDR3 DNA sequence: TGTGCCAGCAGTTTATATCGCTGGGGGCAACTGAACACTGAAGCTTTCTTT. It specifies CASSLYRWGQLNTEAFF.

The gene calls are TRBV30 and TRBJ1-1, with D possibly matching TRBD1 (6 bases). Trimming removed 5 bases from V and 1 base from J, with 11 bases in between. Per germline, CDR1 GTSNPN and CDR2 SVGIG (reference sequence). The CDR3 is 13 residues long. The CDR3 region has the DNA TGTGCCTGGGGGGGGGCGGCGAACACTGAAGCTTTCTTT. This translates into CAWGGAANTEAFF.

This clone was detected a few times. The same CDR3 also results from other DNA sequences found in this sample. This chain joins TRBV6-5 and TRBJ1-5; 9 bases map to TRBD1. Germline values: CDR1 MNHEY, CDR2 SVGAGI. Germline trimming cut 6 bases from V and 2 bases from J; bases unmatched to any gene: 2. The CDR3 runs to 14 residues. Written as DNA, the CDR3 is TGTGCCAGCAGCCGGGACAGGGGCAATCAGCCCCAGCATTTT. The encoded protein is CASSRDRGNQPQHF.

Note on this clone: The same CDR3 also results from other DNA sequences found in this sample. The chain is built from TRBV6-4 and TRBJ2-6; 7 bases map to TRBD2. Germline loops: CDR1 MRHNA, CDR2 SNTAGT. This CDR3 region has 15 residues. After removal of 3 bases from V and 2 bases from J, the junction contained 1 base not matched to a gene. CDR3 nucleotides: TGTGCCAGCAGTGATCGGGGGGCTGGGGCCAACGTCCTGACTTTC. This codes for CASSDRGAGANVLTF.

As DNA, the CDR3 is TGCAGCGTGGGGGCGGGGGGCCGTTCTAGCTCCTACAATGAGCAGTTCTTC. It encodes CSVGAGGRSSSYNEQFF. This rearrangement joins TRBV29-1 to TRBJ2-1; 8 nucleotides agree with TRBD2. The CDR3 consists of 17 residues. V shed 6 bases and J 0 bases; nucleotides not matched to a gene: 13. Germline V gene lookup returns CDR1 SQVTM and CDR2 ANQGSEA.

The V gene is TRBV11-2, the J gene TRBJ1-1, with 11 bases that match TRBD1. V was pared by 1 base and J by 6 bases, with 4 bases of the junction left unmatched. CDR1 and CDR2 (germline): SGHAT, FQNNGV. The CDR3 is 15 amino acids. The CDR3 is CASSLGGTGGAEAFF. The CDR3 nucleotides read TGTGCCAGCAGCTTAGGAGGGACAGGGGGTGCTGAAGCTTTCTTT.

V and J are TRBV25-1 and TRBJ1-5, with D tentatively TRBD1 (5 bases). Germline-derived CDR1 and CDR2 are MGHDK and SYGVNS. The V and J ends lost 4 bases and 4 bases respectively, with 8 bases between them. CDR3 length equals 13 residues. CDR3 coding DNA: TGTGCCAGCAGTGGGGGGGGAAATCAGCCCCAGCATTTT. It is translated as CASSGGGNQPQHF.

The chain couples TRBV28 to TRBJ1-2; the match to TRBD1 covers 7 bases. Germline trimming cut 6 bases from V and 4 bases from J; bases unmatched to any gene: 5. CDR1 is MDHEN and CDR2 is SYDVKM in the germline V gene. This CDR3 comprises 13 residues. CDR3 loop: CASRRTGGYGYTF. DNA for the CDR3: TGTGCCAGCAGGCGGACAGGTGGCTATGGCTACACCTTC.

In this sample, this clone turned up a few times. V is TRBV3-1 (or the pseudogene TRBV3-2) and J is TRBJ1-2, with 7 bases aligning to TRBD1. Germline V gene data show CDR1 as LGHDT and CDR2 as YNNKEL (reference sequence). CDR3 length equals 13 residues. V dropped 6 bases and J dropped 3; count of bases not matched to a gene: 4. This CDR3 reads CASSLQGYYGYTF. The DNA of the CDR3 is TGTGCCAGCAGTCTACAGGGGTACTATGGCTACACCTTC.

This chain connects TRBV4-2 to TRBJ2-3; 7 bases line up with TRBD2. After removal of 0 bases from V and 0 bases from J, the junction contained 6 bases not matched to a gene. The CDR3 runs 17 residues. In germline, CDR1 is LGHNA, CDR2 YNFKEQ. In nucleotides, the CDR3 is TGTGCCAGCAGCCAAGATACAGCGGGGTCTAGCACAGATACGCAGTATTTT. The encoded protein is CASSQDTAGSSTDTQYF.

The chain couples TRBV19 to TRBJ2-7; 7 bases are shared with TRBD1. J was trimmed by 3 bases and V by 5 bases; bases with no gene match: 13. The V gene's germline CDR1 is LNHDA and CDR2 SQIVND (reference sequence). The CDR3 is 16 residues long. CDR3 DNA: TGTGCCAGTAGTGAAAGCAGGGGGAATACTAACTACGAGCAGTACTTC. As protein: CASSESRGNTNYEQYF.